This TCR beta chain came from a study of OX40 agonist ivuxolimab in advanced cancers. Study outcomes and limitations: CD8+ T cells were the subset that, on average, had more expanded clones than CD4+. No antigen was identified for the clonally expanded peripheral T cells. Clones of CD4+ and CD8+ blood T cells grew by week 6 at doses of 0.1 to 3.0 mg/kg. Also showing low normalized T-cell clonal expansion were some of the nonresponders.

Using immunoSEQ multiplex PCR, the repertoire was profiled, and TCRdb retains in-frame clones only, with some absent. The sample contains over 55,000 clones, 84% of which appear only once. On this clone: Its target is not known.

This CDR3 region has 13 residues. V was trimmed by 0 bases and J by 4 bases, leaving 5 bases between them. Germline V CDR1 and CDR2: SGHNT, YYREEE (reference sequence). The TCR comes from an adult with an advanced solid tumor such as melanoma, head and neck, liver or kidney cancer. The genes are TRBV5-4 and TRBJ2-1; D not resolved. The sequenced sample was CD4+ or CD8+ T cells sorted from blood, obtained in a trial of the OX40 agonist ivuxolimab. The CDR3 DNA reads TGTGCCAGCAGCTTGGAACAGTACAATGAGCAGTTCTTC. Its translation is CASSLEQYNEQFF.